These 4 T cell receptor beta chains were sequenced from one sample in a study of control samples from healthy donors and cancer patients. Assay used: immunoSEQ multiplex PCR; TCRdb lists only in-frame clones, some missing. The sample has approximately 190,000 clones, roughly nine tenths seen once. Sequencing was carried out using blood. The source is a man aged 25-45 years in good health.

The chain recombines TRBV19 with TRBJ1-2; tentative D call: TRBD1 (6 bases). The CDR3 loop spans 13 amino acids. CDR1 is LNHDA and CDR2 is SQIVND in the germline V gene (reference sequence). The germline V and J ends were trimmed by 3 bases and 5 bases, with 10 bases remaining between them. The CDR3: CASSMTGAYGYTF. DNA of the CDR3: TGTGCCAGTAGTATGACAGGAGCTTATGGCTACACCTTC.

The CDR3 sequence is CASGQGGQPQHF. DNA for the CDR3: TGTGCCAGCGGACAGGGCGGGCAGCCCCAGCATTTT. The J gene is TRBJ1-5, the V gene TRBV2, with 8 bases that match TRBD1. J lost 7 bases, V lost 8 bases, and 4 bases had no gene match. This CDR3 comprises 12 residues. The germline V gene has CDR1 SNHLY and CDR2 FYNNEI. The full variable domain, its missing parts supplied by reference TRBV2 and TRBJ1-5, is EPEVTQTPSHQVTQMGQEVILRCVPISNHLYFYWYRQILGQKVEFLVSFYNNEISEKSEIFDDQFSVERPDGSNFTLKIRSTKLEDSAMYFCASGQGGQPQHFGDGTRLSIL.

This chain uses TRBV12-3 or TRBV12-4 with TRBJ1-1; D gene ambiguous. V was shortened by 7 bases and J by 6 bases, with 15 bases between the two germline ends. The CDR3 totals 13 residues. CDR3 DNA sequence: TGTGCCAGCACAATCCGCGGGCGGGCTGAAGCTTTCTTT. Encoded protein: CASTIRGRAEAFF.

The CDR3: CATSRERGGFWTQYF. CDR3 nucleotides: TGTGCCACCAGCAGAGAACGGGGGGGTTTTTGGACGCAGTATTTT. The rearrangement uses TRBV15 and TRBJ2-3, with TRBD2 matching 8 bases. CDR3 size: 15 residues. Germline V gene sequence: CDR1 LNHNV, CDR2 YYDKDF (reference sequence). V lost 0 bases to trimming and J lost 9 bases; unmatched junction nucleotides: 8.